The clone carrying this TCR beta chain was counted a few times. Clones were read by immunoSEQ multiplex PCR, and TCRdb kept only the in-frame ones, dropping some. Of 150,000 to 200,000 clones detected, about 81% appear once; the ten largest clones hold roughly 1.2%. This specimen comes from a study of cytomegalovirus exposure and HLA in healthy donors. V lost 0 bases and J lost 5, with 11 bases in between. The CDR3 runs to 14 residues. Per the germline V gene, CDR1 is LNHNV and CDR2 is YYDKDF (reference sequence). The receptor was isolated from a woman in her twenties or thirties in good health and CMV-seronegative. This chain uses TRBV15 with TRBJ2-7; D gene uncertain. The source material was PBMCs. The CDR3 spells CATSRDRVVHEQYF. The CDR3 DNA sequence: TGTGCCACCAGCAGAGATCGGGTGGTCCACGAGCAGTACTTC.